This TCR beta chain appears in the sequencing data of a study of T-cell memory formation after mild COVID-19. CDR3 length equals 13 residues. From germline, CDR1 is SGHVS and CDR2 FNYEAQ. V was shortened by 0 bases and J by 8 bases, with 10 bases between the two germline ends. Regarding this clonotype: A read error is possible here, since a much larger clone lies one base away.

Each CDR3 protein is one row after TCRdb ran MiXCR on the 5' RACE reads. Of over 150,000 distinct CDR3 sequences in the sample, 18% were seen once. V is TRBV7-6 and J is TRBJ1-1; D is unresolved. This receptor was obtained from a man younger than 35 who had mild COVID-19 (a few samples of this study predate the infection). Cell type and time point are not known. Sequenced material: PBMCs or a T cell subset sorted from them (not recorded which). CDR3 sequence reads: CASSLAFTGEAFF. The CDR3 DNA reads TGTGCCAGCAGCTTAGCGTTTACGGGGGAAGCTTTCTTT.